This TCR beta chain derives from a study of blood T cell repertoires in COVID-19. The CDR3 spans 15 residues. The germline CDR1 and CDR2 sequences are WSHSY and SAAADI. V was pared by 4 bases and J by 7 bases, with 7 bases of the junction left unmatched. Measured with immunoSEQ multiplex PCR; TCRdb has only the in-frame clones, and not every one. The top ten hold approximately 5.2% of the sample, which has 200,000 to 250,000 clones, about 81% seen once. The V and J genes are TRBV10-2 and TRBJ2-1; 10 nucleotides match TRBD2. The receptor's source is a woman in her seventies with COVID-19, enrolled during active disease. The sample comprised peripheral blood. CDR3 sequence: CASSANLAGVNEQFF. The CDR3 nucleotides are TGCGCCAGCAGTGCAAACCTAGCGGGAGTTAATGAGCAGTTCTTC.